The 8 T cell receptor beta chains given below trace back to one sample, sequenced in a study of T cell repertoires in cytomegalovirus infection. In TCRdb, the reads were re-called with MiXCR into one record per CDR3 protein. There are roughly 310,000 distinct CDR3 sequences in the sample; 25% to 30% occur only once, and 20% lies in the top ten. The antigens for these receptors are not known. The material sequenced was cultured PBMCs, taken from culture after CMV antigen stimulation. These TCRs come from a human donor in good health (CMV status not recorded). Some clones in this sample may be carry-over from other donors' samples.

V gene TRBV18 combines with J gene TRBJ2-1, with 8 bases that match TRBD2. The CDR3 loop spans 16 amino acids. The V and J ends lost 0 bases and 0 bases, in that order; junction bases with no gene match: 1. CDR1 and CDR2 (germline): KGHSH, LQKENI. CDR3 amino acids: CASSPPSGSSYNEQFF. CDR3 DNA: TGTGCCAGCTCACCACCCAGCGGGAGCTCCTACAATGAGCAGTTCTTC.

The chain carries TRBV7-2 and TRBJ2-3, with D unclear. This CDR3 region has 12 residues. Per the germline V gene, CDR1 is SGHTA and CDR2 is FQGNSA. The germline V and J ends were trimmed by 4 bases and 7 bases, with 9 bases remaining between them. This CDR3 is CASSSDGYTQYF. The CDR3, as DNA: TGTGCCAGCAGCTCGGACGGTTATACGCAGTATTTT.

This clonotype occurred many times. The J gene is TRBJ2-2, the V gene TRBV5-1; 7 nucleotides align to TRBD2. The CDR3 has 16 amino acids. V trimming: 4 bases; J trimming: 0 bases; junction bases outside the gene matches: 6. The germline V gene encodes CDR1 SGHRS and CDR2 YFSETQ. The CDR3 DNA reads TGCGCCAGCAGCCCGCCCCGGGGGGCGAACACCGGGGAGCTGTTTTTT. It codes for CASSPPRGANTGELFF.

V usage is TRBV28 and J usage is TRBJ1-5; 8 bases align to TRBD1. The CDR3 has 17 residues. The V gene's germline CDR1 is MDHEN and CDR2 SYDVKM. The junction had 7 bases not matched to a gene; V was cut back by 3 bases and J by 0 bases. The CDR3 nucleotides read TGTGCCAGCAGTTTCCCGACAGGGGCCAGTAGCAATCAGCCCCAGCATTTT. It specifies CASSFPTGASSNQPQHF.

This clonotype was seen a handful of times. The chain has TRBV12-5 and TRBJ2-7, with a possible D match to TRBD1 (6 bases). Germline V gene sequence: CDR1 LGHNT, CDR2 FRNRAP. The ends were cut back, 6 bases at V and 2 bases at J, with 20 bases in the middle. CDR3 size: 16 residues. DNA of the CDR3: TGTGCTAGTGGGCGAATTCCGGGACAAAAGCCCTACGAGCAGTACTTC. It translates to CASGRIPGQKPYEQYF.

The J gene is TRBJ1-1, the V gene TRBV6-5; weak D call: TRBD1 (5 bases). The germline V gene encodes CDR1 MNHEY and CDR2 SVGAGI. Trimming shortened V by 2 bases and J by 4 bases, and 11 bases separated the two germline ends. This CDR3 comprises 14 residues. CDR3 region: CASSYMGRITEAFF. CDR3 nucleotides: TGTGCCAGCAGTTACATGGGACGGATCACTGAAGCTTTCTTT.

This clonotype was observed a few times. The rearrangement joins TRBV6-1 to TRBJ1-1; D unclear. The CDR3 loop spans 13 amino acids. Per the germline V gene, CDR1 is MNHNS and CDR2 is SASEGT. V was trimmed by 8 bases and J by 10 bases, leaving 20 bases between them. CDR3 DNA sequence: TGTGCCAGCTTGACGGGCCCCCGAGGTGTAGCTTTCTTT. This encodes CASLTGPRGVAFF.

About this clonotype itself: The DNA is omitted, as the CDR3 cannot be located on it reliably, and the CDR3 follows TCRdb's listing. The V call is TRBV7-3, the J call TRBJ2-1; TRBD1, as called in the table, went unchecked against the DNA. From its first to its last residue, the CDR3 has 14 amino acids. Germline loops: CDR1 SGHTA, CDR2 FQGTGA. CDR3 protein: CASSFGTGNFGKFF.